This TCR beta chain was obtained from a study of OX40 agonist ivuxolimab in advanced cancers. The overall study: Males comprised over 80% of the group, whose mean age was 60 years (range about 20 to 79). Study observations and caveats: The mean number of expanded clones was higher in CD8+ T cells than in CD4+.

At baseline, cycle 4 day 1, and cycle 7 day 1, blood was sampled. Here immunoSEQ multiplex PCR was the method, and the copy in TCRdb shows in-frame clones only, minus some. The sample includes roughly 80,000 clones, approximately 86% of them seen just once. With regard to this clone: The antigen is undetermined.

This CDR3 has 16 amino acids. Germline V CDR1 and CDR2: MNHEY, SMNVEV (reference sequence). V lost 4 bases to trimming and J lost 4 bases; unmatched junction nucleotides: 8. The sample consisted of CD4+ or CD8+ T cells sorted from blood, taken in a trial of the OX40 agonist ivuxolimab. The chain links TRBV27 to TRBJ2-2, with 8 bases lining up with TRBD1. This receptor was obtained from an adult with an advanced solid tumor such as melanoma, head and neck, liver or kidney cancer. DNA of the CDR3: TGTGCCAGCAGTTACCGGACAGGGCCCCTCACCGGGGAGCTGTTTTTT. Translation: CASSYRTGPLTGELFF.